A single sample gave rise to the 21 T cell receptor beta chains below, sequenced in a study of OX40 agonist ivuxolimab in advanced cancers. TCRdb keeps only in-frame clones here, not all; method: immunoSEQ multiplex PCR. Here the sample spans tens of thousands of clones, roughly 93% being singletons. Sequencing used CD4+ or CD8+ T cells sorted from blood, obtained in a trial of the OX40 agonist ivuxolimab. Receptors originate from an adult with an advanced solid tumor such as melanoma, head and neck, liver or kidney cancer.

The V gene is TRBV7-9, the J gene TRBJ2-1; D may be TRBD1 (6 bases). CDR3 length: 16 residues. Germline V gene lookup returns CDR1 SEHNR and CDR2 FQNEAQ (reference sequence). Trimming cost V 5 bases and J 0 bases, with 14 bases left between them. CDR3 DNA sequence: TGTGCCAGCAGCCCCCCCGGCAGGGGCTCCTACAATGAGCAGTTCTTC. As protein: CASSPPGRGSYNEQFF.

V usage is TRBV9 and J usage is TRBJ2-7; weak D call: TRBD2 (6 bases). The CDR3 length is 15 residues. Per the germline V gene, CDR1 is SGDLS and CDR2 is YYNGEE. V lost 0 bases and J lost 0, with 10 bases in between. The CDR3 nucleotides read TGTGCCAGCAGCGTAGAGGCTAGCGTCTCCTACGAGCAGTACTTC. Protein sequence: CASSVEASVSYEQYF. Using reference TRBV9 and TRBJ2-7 for the parts outside the CDR3, the full variable domain is DSGVTQTPKHLITATGQRVTLRCSPRSGDLSVYWYQQSLDQGLQFLIQYYNGEERAKGNILERFSAQQFPDLHSELNLSSLELGDSALYFCASSVEASVSYEQYFGPGTRLTVT.

The chain has TRBV28 and TRBJ1-2; D gene uncertain. Germline CDR1 reads MDHEN; CDR2 reads SYDVKM. There are 13 residues in the CDR3. V was pared by 3 bases and J by 2 bases, with 7 bases between. The CDR3 sequence is CASSLGRNYGYTF. The CDR3 region has the DNA TGTGCCAGCAGTTTGGGGAGAAACTATGGCTACACCTTC.

This clone has a single count. The chain employs TRBV30 and TRBJ2-7, with D tentatively TRBD1 (6 bases). V dropped 5 bases and J dropped 3 bases, with 11 bases sitting between them. This CDR3 has 12 residues. CDR1 is GTSNPN, CDR2 SVGIG, per germline (reference sequence). This CDR3 is CAWDRIDYEQYF. In nucleotides, the CDR3 is TGTGCCTGGGACAGGATAGACTACGAGCAGTACTTC.

The chain combines TRBV7-6 with TRBJ1-2, with 7 bases lining up with TRBD1. From germline, CDR1 is SGHVS and CDR2 FNYEAQ. V lost 5 bases to trimming and J lost 6 bases; unmatched junction nucleotides: 15. The CDR3 extends over 16 amino acids. CDR3 residues: CASSPWTGPGVDGYTF. CDR3 bases: TGTGCCAGCAGCCCGTGGACAGGCCCTGGGGTGGATGGCTACACCTTC. The full variable domain, completed using reference TRBV7-6 and TRBJ1-2, is GAGVSQSPRYKVTKRGQDVALRCDPISGHVSLYWYRQALGQGPEFLTYFNYEAQQDKSGLPNDRFSAERPEGSISTLTIQRTEQRDSAMYRCASSPWTGPGVDGYTFGSGTRLTVV.

V and J are TRBV4-1 and TRBJ2-7, with a possible D match to TRBD2 (6 bases). The CDR3 loop spans 12 amino acids. Per the germline V gene, CDR1 is MGHRA and CDR2 is YSYEKL. Trimming left V 1 base short and J 7 bases short, with 8 bases between. The DNA of the CDR3 is TGCGCCAGCAGCCAAGCAGGGAGGGAGCAGTACTTC. Encoded protein: CASSQAGREQYF.

V and J are TRBV7-3 and TRBJ1-1; D call uncertain. Trimming removed 5 bases at V and 1 base at J, with 8 bases between. Germline values: CDR1 SGHTA, CDR2 FQGTGA. The CDR3 is 13 residues long. The CDR3 here is CASSTFANTEAFF. DNA for the CDR3: TGTGCCAGCAGCACTTTTGCGAACACTGAAGCTTTCTTT. Complete variable domain (other parts from reference TRBV7-3 and TRBJ1-1): GAGVSQTPSNKVTEKGKYVELRCDPISGHTALYWYRQSLGQGPEFLIYFQGTGAADDSGLPNDRFFAVRPEGSVSTLKIQRTERGDSAVYLCASSTFANTEAFFGQGTRLTVV.

This clone was detected once. J is TRBJ1-1 and V is TRBV5-4; possibly TRBD1 for D (5 bases). Germline values: CDR1 SGHNT, CDR2 YYREEE (reference sequence). V was cut by 3 bases and J by 7 bases, with 16 bases left in between. This CDR3 region has 14 residues. DNA for the CDR3: TGTGCCAGCAGCTCCAGTGACAGAGGGTATGAAGCTTTCTTT. Its protein product is CASSSSDRGYEAFF. Complete variable domain (other parts from reference TRBV5-4 and TRBJ1-1): ETGVTQSPTHLIKTRGQQVTLRCSSQSGHNTVSWYQQALGQGPQFIFQYYREEENGRGNFPPRFSGLQFPNYSSELNVNALELDDSALYLCASSSSDRGYEAFFGQGTRLTVV.

The genes are TRBV5-4 and TRBJ2-7; TRBD1 agrees at 10 bases. CDR1 and CDR2 (germline): SGHNT, YYREEE (reference sequence). Germline trimming cut 3 bases from V and 3 bases from J; bases unmatched to any gene: 6. The CDR3 is made up of 15 amino acids. The DNA for the CDR3 is TGTGCCAGCAGCTATCCGGGACAGGGGATCTACGAGCAGTACTTC. This gives the protein CASSYPGQGIYEQYF.

V gene TRBV6-5 combines with J gene TRBJ2-2; 10 positions match TRBD2. The CDR3 extends over 15 amino acids. V lost 6 bases to trimming and J lost 5 bases; unmatched junction nucleotides: 6. Germline CDR1 MNHEY, CDR2 SVGAGI. This CDR3 reads CASSVWTSGTGELFF. The CDR3 bases are TGTGCCAGCAGCGTATGGACTAGCGGAACCGGGGAGCTGTTTTTT.

The rearrangement joins TRBV2 to TRBJ2-1; 7 positions agree with TRBD2. This CDR3 contains 14 residues. V lost 10 bases, J lost 3 bases, and 9 bases stayed unmatched. In germline, CDR1 is SNHLY, CDR2 FYNNEI. The CDR3 region has the DNA TGTGCCATCGCCGGGACTACTAACTACAATGAGCAGTTCTTC. It specifies CAIAGTTNYNEQFF.

The rearrangement uses TRBV7-9 and TRBJ1-3; TRBD1 matches at 7 bases. J was trimmed by 0 bases and V by 0 bases; bases with no gene match: 2. CDR1 SEHNR and CDR2 FQNEAQ come from the germline V gene (reference sequence). This CDR3 has 16 residues. Here the CDR3 reads CASSLATGFSGNTIYF. The CDR3 DNA is TGTGCCAGCAGCTTAGCGACAGGGTTCTCTGGAAACACCATATATTTT.

The rearrangement joins TRBV4-3 to TRBJ1-2; D is possibly TRBD1 (6 bases). The CDR3 length is 15 residues. The V end lost 1 base, the J end lost 2 bases, and 11 bases lay between the germline ends. The germline CDR1 and CDR2 sequences are LGHNA and YSLEER. The CDR3: CASSQGTVYNYGYTF. The CDR3 nucleotides read TGCGCCAGCAGCCAAGGGACAGTATACAACTATGGCTACACCTTC.

Notes on this clone: Sequence at one end of the junction differs from germline and may be a read error. J is TRBJ1-5 and V is TRBV6-8; 7 bases map to TRBD1. Per germline, CDR1 MNHGY and CDR2 SAAAGT. CDR3 length equals 14 residues. The CDR3 region has the DNA TGTGCCAGCAGTACAGGGGACAGCAATCGGCCCCAGCATTTT. Its protein is CASSTGDSNRPQHF.

The chain is built from TRBV7-9 and TRBJ2-7; D ambiguous. Trimming removed 5 bases at V and 3 bases at J, with 8 bases between. The CDR3 length is 12 residues. Germline V gene sequence: CDR1 SEHNR, CDR2 FQNEAQ (reference sequence). CDR3 loop: CASSPSRYEQYF. CDR3 bases: TGTGCCAGCAGCCCAAGCCGCTACGAGCAGTACTTC.

V gene TRBV6-5 combines with J gene TRBJ2-1; possible D gene TRBD1, 5 bases. The CDR3 extends over 16 amino acids. Trimming removed 2 bases from V and 2 bases from J, with 13 bases in between. Germline V gives CDR1 MNHEY, CDR2 SVGAGI. The CDR3 coding sequence is TGTGCCAGCAGTTACCTTGAACAGGCCCCCTACAATGAGCAGTTCTTC. Protein: CASSYLEQAPYNEQFF.

The genes are TRBV7-9 and TRBJ1-3; tentative D call: TRBD1 (5 bases). The CDR3 runs 15 residues. Germline CDR1 is SEHNR and CDR2 is FQNEAQ (reference sequence). Trimming pared 5 bases from V and 3 bases from J, leaving 14 bases between. The CDR3 sequence: CASSPGGGVGNTIYF. The CDR3 DNA reads as TGTGCCAGCAGCCCCGGGGGAGGGGTTGGAAACACCATATATTTT.

J is TRBJ2-1 and V is TRBV7-9, with D hard to call. Per the germline V gene, CDR1 is SEHNR and CDR2 is FQNEAQ (reference sequence). The CDR3 is 15 residues long. V was clipped by 5 bases and J by 4 bases, with 15 bases between them. The CDR3 loop is CASSQPEGLYNEQFF. Here the CDR3 DNA reads TGTGCCAGCAGCCAACCCGAAGGGCTTTACAATGAGCAGTTCTTC.

The V gene is TRBV28, the J gene TRBJ1-4; D is unclear. This CDR3 has 14 amino acids. V lost 7 bases and J 4 bases, leaving 13 bases between the germline ends. The germline gives CDR1 MDHEN, CDR2 SYDVKM. The CDR3 loop reads CASTPVWGNEKLFF. The CDR3 DNA reads TGTGCCAGCACCCCAGTATGGGGTAATGAAAAACTGTTTTTT.

This sequence joins TRBV5-8 and TRBJ1-5; no firm D call. The germline gives CDR1 SGHTS, CDR2 YDEGEE. The ends were cut back, 0 bases at V and 3 bases at J, with 13 bases in the middle. The CDR3 has 16 amino acids. CDR3 region: CASSLGTTWANQPQHF. The CDR3 nucleotides read TGTGCCAGCAGCTTGGGAACGACATGGGCCAATCAGCCCCAGCATTTT.

This sequence joins TRBV27 and TRBJ2-3, with D unclear. The CDR3 has 16 residues. Germline lookup yields CDR1 MNHEY and CDR2 SMNVEV (reference sequence). Trimming stripped 5 bases from V and 1 base from J, with 16 bases between. The CDR3 loop is CASSAPNGDRTDTQYF. Here the CDR3 DNA reads TGTGCCAGCAGTGCCCCTAATGGCGATCGCACAGATACGCAGTATTTT.